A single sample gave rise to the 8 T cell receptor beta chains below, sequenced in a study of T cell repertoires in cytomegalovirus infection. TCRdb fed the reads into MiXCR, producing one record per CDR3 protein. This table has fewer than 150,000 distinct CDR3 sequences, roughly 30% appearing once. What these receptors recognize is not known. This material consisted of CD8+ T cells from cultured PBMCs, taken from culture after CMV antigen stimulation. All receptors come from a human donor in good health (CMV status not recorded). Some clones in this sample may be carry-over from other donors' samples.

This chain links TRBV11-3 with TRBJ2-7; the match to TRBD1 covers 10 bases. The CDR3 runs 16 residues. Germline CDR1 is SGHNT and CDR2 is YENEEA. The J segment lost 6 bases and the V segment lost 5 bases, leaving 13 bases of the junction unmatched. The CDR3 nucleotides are TGTGCCAGCAGCCGCGCCCGGGACAGGGGTTATGGCGAGCAGTACTTC. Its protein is CASSRARDRGYGEQYF.

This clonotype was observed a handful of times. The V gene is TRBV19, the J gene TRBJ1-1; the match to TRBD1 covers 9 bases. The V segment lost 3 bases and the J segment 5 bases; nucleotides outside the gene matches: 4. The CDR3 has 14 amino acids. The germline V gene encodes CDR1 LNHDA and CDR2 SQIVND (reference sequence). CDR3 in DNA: TGTGCCAGTAGTATCGGGACAGGGAAGACTGAAGCTTTCTTT. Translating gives CASSIGTGKTEAFF.

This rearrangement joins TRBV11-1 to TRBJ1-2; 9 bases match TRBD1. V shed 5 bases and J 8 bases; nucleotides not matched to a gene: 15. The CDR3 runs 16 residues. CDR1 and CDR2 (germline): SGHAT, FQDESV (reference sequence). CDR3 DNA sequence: TGTGCCAGCAGCGATTACCGGGACAGGGTCGACAAAGGCTACACCTTC. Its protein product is CASSDYRDRVDKGYTF. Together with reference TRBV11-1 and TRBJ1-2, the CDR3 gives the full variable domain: EAEVAQSPRYKITEKSQAVAFWCDPISGHATLYWYRQILGQGPELLVQFQDESVVDDSQLPKDRFSAERLKGVDSTLKIQPAELGDSAMYLCASSDYRDRVDKGYTFGSGTRLTVV.

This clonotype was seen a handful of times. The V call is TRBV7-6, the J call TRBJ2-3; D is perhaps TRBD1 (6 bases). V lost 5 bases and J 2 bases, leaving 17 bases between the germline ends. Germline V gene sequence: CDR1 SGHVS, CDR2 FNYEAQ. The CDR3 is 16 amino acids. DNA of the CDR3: TGTGCCAGCAGCGTCGGCGCAGGGGCCAACACAGATACGCAGTATTTT. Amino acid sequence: CASSVGAGANTDTQYF.

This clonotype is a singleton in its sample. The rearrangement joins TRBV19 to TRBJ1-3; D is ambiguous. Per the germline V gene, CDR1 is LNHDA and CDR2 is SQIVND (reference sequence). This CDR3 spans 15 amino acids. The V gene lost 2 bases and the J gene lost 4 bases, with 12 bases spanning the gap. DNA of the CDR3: TGTGCCAGTAGTATAAGTCCCGAACTCGGAAACACCATATATTTT. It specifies CASSISPELGNTIYF.

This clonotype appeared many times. CDR3 loop: CASSGLPGWTEAFF. Written as DNA, the CDR3 is TGTGCCAGCAGTGGACTCCCGGGTTGGACTGAAGCTTTCTTT. V and J are TRBV6-1 and TRBJ1-1; no clear D. The germline V gene has CDR1 MNHNS and CDR2 SASEGT. The ends were cut back, 4 bases at V and 5 bases at J, with 14 bases in the middle. The CDR3 is 14 residues long.

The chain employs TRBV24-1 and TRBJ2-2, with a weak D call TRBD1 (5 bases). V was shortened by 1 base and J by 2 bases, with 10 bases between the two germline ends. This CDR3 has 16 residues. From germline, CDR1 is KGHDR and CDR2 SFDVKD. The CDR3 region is CATSDLPRDNTGELFF. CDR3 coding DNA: TGTGCCACCAGTGATTTACCCAGGGATAACACCGGGGAGCTGTTTTTT.

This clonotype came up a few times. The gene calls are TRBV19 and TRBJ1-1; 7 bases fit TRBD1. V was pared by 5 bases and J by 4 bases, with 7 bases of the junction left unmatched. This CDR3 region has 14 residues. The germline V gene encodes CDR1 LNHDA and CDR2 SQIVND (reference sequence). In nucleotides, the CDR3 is TGTGCCAGTAGTCACAGGGGTTATCGCACTGAAGCTTTCTTT. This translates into CASSHRGYRTEAFF. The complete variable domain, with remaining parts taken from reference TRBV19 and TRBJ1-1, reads DGGITQSPKYLFRKEGQNVTLSCEQNLNHDAMYWYRQDPGQGLRLIYYSQIVNDFQKGDIAEGYSVSREKKESFPLTVTSAQKNPTAFYLCASSHRGYRTEAFFGQGTRLTVV.